These 24 T cell receptor beta chains share one sample of origin, sequenced in a study of cytomegalovirus exposure and HLA in healthy donors. The PCR made use of 60 Vbeta and 13 Jbeta primers. Here immunoSEQ multiplex PCR was the method, and the copy in TCRdb shows in-frame clones only, minus some. The sample yields 37,000 or so clones, around 69% seen once. Sequenced sample: PBMCs. These receptors came from a man younger than 40 in good health and CMV-seronegative.

This clone occurred a few times. The rearrangement joins TRBV5-1 to TRBJ1-2, with D unresolved. V lost 2 bases, J lost 4 bases, and 21 bases lay in between. CDR1 and CDR2 from the germline V gene are SGHRS and YFSETQ. The length of the CDR3 is 17 residues. CDR3 in DNA: TGCGCCAGCAGCTTTGGATCCACCGGAGCTCGGGGCTATGGCTACACCTTC. Its protein product is CASSFGSTGARGYGYTF.

V usage is TRBV4-2 and J usage is TRBJ2-7; TRBD2 matches 8 bases. The V segment lost 1 base and the J segment 5 bases; nucleotides outside the gene matches: 7. CDR1 and CDR2 from the germline V gene are LGHNA and YNFKEQ. The CDR3 is 15 residues long. CDR3 region: CASSQGDGLANEQYF. The CDR3 DNA reads TGTGCCAGCAGCCAAGGTGACGGACTAGCCAACGAGCAGTACTTC.

The rearrangement uses TRBV4-1 and TRBJ2-1, with TRBD2 matching 10 bases. J was trimmed by 7 bases and V by 0 bases; bases with no gene match: 9. The germline V gene encodes CDR1 MGHRA and CDR2 YSYEKL. The CDR3 covers 17 residues. The CDR3 DNA reads as TGCGCCAGCAGCCAAGAGTCAGGTCTAGCGGGAGCTAATGAGCAGTTCTTC. Translation: CASSQESGLAGANEQFF.

The genes are TRBV7-2 and TRBJ1-3; tentatively, D is TRBD1 (5 bases). CDR1 and CDR2 (germline): SGHTA, FQGNSA. The CDR3 is 17 residues long. With 6 bases removed from V and 2 bases from J, the gap between germline ends came to 20 bases. The CDR3 nucleotides are TGTGCCAGCAGTCAAAATATTCTCAGGGTGACTGGAAACACCATATATTTT. It encodes CASSQNILRVTGNTIYF.

A single count supports this clone. V usage is TRBV6-5 and J usage is TRBJ1-5; 12 bases agree with TRBD1. The junction had 1 base not matched to a gene; V was cut back by 6 bases and J by 1 base. The CDR3 runs 15 residues. Germline assignment: CDR1 MNHEY and CDR2 SVGAGI. The CDR3 DNA follows: TGTGCCAGCAGAGGGACAGGGGGCAGCAATCAGCCCCAGCATTTT. The encoded protein is CASRGTGGSNQPQHF.

The genes are TRBV13 and TRBJ2-5; perhaps TRBD1 as D (7 bases). V was shortened by 4 bases and J by 5 bases, with 14 bases between the two germline ends. This CDR3 contains 14 residues. The germline V gene encodes CDR1 PRHDT and CDR2 FYEKMQ (reference sequence). The DNA for the CDR3 is TGTGCCAGCAGCTCACAGGGGAGGAGGGAGACCCAGTACTTC. This gives the protein CASSSQGRRETQYF.

This chain uses TRBV19 with TRBJ1-1, with TRBD1 matching 7 bases. CDR1 is LNHDA and CDR2 is SQIVND in the germline V gene (reference sequence). V was clipped by 11 bases and J by 6 bases; unmatched bases: 18. CDR3 size: 15 residues. The CDR3 region is CAAARGQLNWPEAFF. Written as DNA, the CDR3 is TGTGCCGCGGCGAGGGGGCAGCTGAACTGGCCTGAAGCTTTCTTT.

To note about this clone: The same CDR3 arises from other DNA sequences in this sample as well. The chain couples TRBV19 to TRBJ2-7; D is possibly TRBD1 (6 bases). V was clipped by 3 bases and J by 4 bases, with 19 bases between them. The CDR3 sequence is 16 residues long. Germline V gives CDR1 LNHDA, CDR2 SQIVND (reference sequence). The CDR3 DNA reads TGTGCCAGTAGTATCATAACAGGGATGGGGTCATACGAGCAGTACTTC. Protein: CASSIITGMGSYEQYF.

V usage is TRBV15 and J usage is TRBJ1-1; D is perhaps TRBD1 (5 bases). The germline V and J ends were trimmed by 0 bases and 3 bases, with 11 bases remaining between them. CDR3 length equals 15 residues. CDR1 is LNHNV, CDR2 YYDKDF, per germline (reference sequence). CDR3 sequence: CATSRDSGGYTEAFF. CDR3 nucleotides: TGTGCCACCAGCAGAGATTCGGGGGGGTACACTGAAGCTTTCTTT.

The V and J genes are TRBV30 and TRBJ2-7, with no clear D. Trimming shortened V by 3 bases and J by 3 bases, and 15 bases separated the two germline ends. The germline V gene encodes CDR1 GTSNPN and CDR2 SVGIG (reference sequence). The length of the CDR3 is 14 residues. Here the CDR3 reads CAWRPPARLYEQYF. The CDR3 DNA follows: TGTGCCTGGAGACCCCCGGCCAGGCTCTACGAGCAGTACTTC.

V and J are TRBV27 and TRBJ2-7, with TRBD2 matching 7 bases. Germline V gene lookup returns CDR1 MNHEY and CDR2 SMNVEV (reference sequence). V dropped 2 bases and J dropped 4; count of bases not matched to a gene: 11. The CDR3 length is 16 residues. DNA for the CDR3: TGTGCCAGCAGTTTAACATTCCCAGGACTAGTTTACGAGCAGTACTTC. Translated: CASSLTFPGLVYEQYF.

V gene TRBV11-2 combines with J gene TRBJ2-6; D is undetermined. This CDR3 spans 14 amino acids. The V end lost 5 bases, the J end lost 1 base, and 6 bases lay between the germline ends. The V gene's germline CDR1 is SGHAT and CDR2 FQNNGV. CDR3 bases: TGTGCCAGCAGCCGAGTTTCTGGGGCCAACGTCCTGACTTTC. Its translation is CASSRVSGANVLTF.

The chain uses TRBV7-3 and TRBJ2-1; TRBD1 aligns across 8 bases. The CDR3 runs 13 residues. J was trimmed by 9 bases and V by 5 bases; bases with no gene match: 6. Germline lookup yields CDR1 SGHTA and CDR2 FQGTGA. The CDR3 protein is CASSRQGAVEQFF. CDR3 in DNA: TGTGCCAGCAGCCGCCAGGGGGCGGTTGAGCAGTTCTTC.

CDR3 DNA sequence: TGTGCCAGCAGTGATCAGGCTGATCGACTGTTTTTT. Protein product: CASSDQADRLFF. The chain links TRBV6-1 to TRBJ1-4; no definite D call. Germline CDR1 and CDR2: MNHNS and SASEGT. This CDR3 is built from 12 residues. V dropped 3 bases and J dropped 13 bases, with 12 bases sitting between them.

The chain links TRBV6-5 to TRBJ2-2, with 15 bases lining up with TRBD2. The length of the CDR3 is 16 residues. From germline, CDR1 is MNHEY and CDR2 SVGAGI. Trimming removed 0 bases from V and 10 bases from J; junction bases left unmatched: 3. The CDR3 bases are TGTGCCAGCAGTTACTCAGGGACTAGCGGGGGGATGGAGCTGTTTTTT. Its translation: CASSYSGTSGGMELFF.

This clone turned up a few times. V and J are TRBV5-1 and TRBJ2-3; D may be TRBD1 (6 bases). The CDR3 extends over 14 amino acids. V lost 0 bases and J lost 4, with 9 bases in between. The germline V gene has CDR1 SGHRS and CDR2 YFSETQ. For the CDR3, the DNA is TGCGCCAGCAGCTTGGCTGACAGGCCAGATACGCAGTATTTT. This translates into CASSLADRPDTQYF.

V is TRBV7-3 and J is TRBJ2-2, with 7 bases fitting TRBD1. There are 16 residues in the CDR3. Trimming removed 5 bases from V and 0 bases from J; junction bases left unmatched: 6. Germline loops: CDR1 SGHTA, CDR2 FQGTGA. Here the CDR3 reads CASSPPGTANTGELFF. The CDR3 DNA reads TGTGCCAGCAGCCCACCCGGGACAGCGAACACCGGGGAGCTGTTTTTT.

V and J are TRBV18 and TRBJ2-4; tentative D call: TRBD1 (6 bases). The CDR3 has 18 residues. Trimming shortened V by 0 bases and J by 7 bases, and 22 bases separated the two germline ends. From germline, CDR1 is KGHSH and CDR2 LQKENI. CDR3 bases: TGTGCCAGCTCACCACCGGGGGCTCAGAGAGTTTTGGGTAACATTCAGTACTTC. This gives the protein CASSPPGAQRVLGNIQYF.

The V and J genes are TRBV19 and TRBJ1-2, with a weak D call TRBD1 (5 bases). The CDR3 spans 14 residues. The germline V gene encodes CDR1 LNHDA and CDR2 SQIVND (reference sequence). Trimming took 1 base from V and 4 from J, leaving 10 bases between them. CDR3 nucleotides: TGTGCCAGTAGTATAGGGACAATCACCTATGGCTACACCTTC. Translation: CASSIGTITYGYTF.

The chain combines TRBV5-1 with TRBJ2-1, with 15 bases that match TRBD2. This CDR3 spans 20 amino acids. Germline CDR1 reads SGHRS; CDR2 reads YFSETQ. V trimming: 2 bases; J trimming: 0 bases; junction bases outside the gene matches: 9. CDR3 residues: CASSFRGLAGGPSSYNEQFF. The CDR3 region has the DNA TGCGCCAGCAGCTTCAGAGGACTAGCGGGGGGGCCTAGCTCCTACAATGAGCAGTTCTTC.

The V gene is TRBV4-1, the J gene TRBJ2-7; TRBD2 matches 10 bases. Germline V lookup: CDR1 MGHRA, CDR2 YSYEKL. The CDR3 is 17 residues long. Unmatched junction bases numbered 10, after V lost 1 base and J lost 4 bases. The CDR3 bases are TGCGCCAGCAGCCAAGGGCTAGCGGGAGAGTTTTATTACGAGCAGTACTTC. Amino acids: CASSQGLAGEFYYEQYF.

This clone was detected only a few times. The chain recombines TRBV7-7 with TRBJ2-5; 7 bases are shared with TRBD1. Germline V gene data show CDR1 as SSHAT and CDR2 as FNYEAQ (reference sequence). J was trimmed by 4 bases and V by 5 bases; bases with no gene match: 7. The CDR3 contains 14 residues. CDR3 nucleotides: TGTGCCAGCAGCCCAACAGGGGTGGGAGAGACCCAGTACTTC. Its translation: CASSPTGVGETQYF. Full variable domain (missing parts from reference TRBV7-7 and TRBJ2-5): GAGVSQSPRYKVTKRGQDVTLRCDPISSHATLYWYQQALGQGPEFLTYFNYEAQPDKSGLPSDRFSAERPEGSISTLTIQRTEQRDSAMYRCASSPTGVGETQYFGPGTRLLVL.

CDR3 amino acids: CSASLVEKLFF. The DNA for the CDR3 is TGCAGTGCTAGTCTAGTTGAAAAACTGTTTTTT. The chain employs TRBV20-1 and TRBJ1-4; D remains unclear. This CDR3 is built from 11 residues. Germline CDR1 reads DFQATT; CDR2 reads SNEGSKA (reference sequence). Trimming pared 3 bases from V and 7 bases from J, leaving 6 bases between.

This clone is a singleton in its sample. The rearrangement joins TRBV18 to TRBJ1-5; D is uncertain. Trimming stripped 3 bases from V and 4 bases from J, with 16 bases between. Germline CDR1 reads KGHSH; CDR2 reads LQKENI. CDR3 size: 16 residues. Here the CDR3 reads CASSPGAQAKNQPQHF. CDR3 in DNA: TGTGCCAGCTCACCGGGCGCGCAGGCGAAGAATCAGCCCCAGCATTTT.